This T cell receptor beta chain was found in a study of T cells in Graves' hyperthyroidism and ophthalmopathy. Whole-study findings and limits: It was a median about 6 months before onset that the model predicted ophthalmopathy.

Researchers took RNA transcripts and amplified the TCR beta CDR3 regions from them. With the HTBI primer set, the TCR CDR3 went through a first round of RT-PCR. Each CDR3 protein is one row after TCRdb ran MiXCR on the multiplex PCR reads. Of about 600,000 distinct CDR3 sequences in the sample, roughly a sixth were seen once. This clonotype was counted many times. Its antigen remains unidentified. The diagnostic basis comprised clinical symptoms, serum thyroxine and TRAb, thyroid ultrasound and orbital computed tomography. Trimming took 1 base from V and 7 from J; bases not matched to a gene: 8. Germline CDR1 GTSNPN, CDR2 SVGIG (reference sequence). CDR3 length: 15 residues.

The sequence derives from a woman in her forties with Graves' ophthalmopathy. The J gene is TRBJ1-4, the V gene TRBV30, with TRBD1 identical over 8 bases. Specimen: blood. CDR3: CAWSAHQGAGEKLFF. DNA for the CDR3: TGTGCCTGGAGTGCACACCAGGGGGCGGGTGAAAAACTGTTTTTT.